Each of the 7 T cell receptor beta chains below was sequenced from the same sample in a study of regulatory T cells in long-lasting Graves disease (dated by TCRdb to the early 2020s). Receptor amplification or capture employed multiplex PCR. The sequencer listed for this sample is Illumina HiSeq 4000. To build TCR beta libraries, CDR3 regions were amplified by Arm-PCR using iRepertoire HTBI primers. Using fastp trimming at Q25 and MiXCR clonotype assembly, TCRdb reanalyzed the public sequencing data and kept in-frame beta chains. Every entry covers one CDR3 protein and lists the most common genes and DNA from its rows. The sample table holds just over 600,000 distinct CDR3 sequences, of which less than 20% were seen once. Together, the top ten hold around 19% of the sample. In light of the paper, this sample's time point label describes: newly diagnosed GD, antithyroid drugs for less than 3 months. For both TCR sequencing and RNA sequencing, RNA was extracted from PBMCs using TRIzol.

The sample was also reused in another study, on T cells in Graves' hyperthyroidism and ophthalmopathy.

Here the sequenced sample was peripheral blood mononuclear cells (PBMCs), taken at new diagnosis, from a patient treated with antithyroid drugs. These receptors all come from a woman younger than 45 with Graves disease. Donor details come from another sample of the same person, matched by shared clones.

There are a few counts of this clonotype. The chain couples TRBV5-8 to TRBJ2-3; TRBD2 is a possible D gene (5 bases). The V and J ends lost 7 bases and 1 base respectively, with 13 bases between them. CDR1 and CDR2 (germline): SGHTS, YDEGEE. The CDR3 loop spans 14 amino acids. CDR3 sequence (DNA): TGTGCCAGCTTAAGGGTCGGGGGCACAGATACGCAGTATTTT. This gives the protein CASLRVGGTDTQYF. Variable domain in full (rest from reference TRBV5-8 and TRBJ2-3): EAGVTQSPTHLIKTRGQQATLRCSPISGHTSVYWYQQALGLGLQFLLWYDEGEERNRGNFPPRFSGRQFPNYSSELNVNALELEDSALYLCASLRVGGTDTQYFGPGTRLTVL.

This clonotype occurred a few times. J is TRBJ2-1 and V is TRBV20-1; 10 bases are a match to TRBD2. The CDR3 covers 16 residues. J gave up 4 bases and V 1 base, and 7 bases lay outside the gene matches. Per the germline V gene, CDR1 is DFQATT and CDR2 is SNEGSKA (reference sequence). CDR3: CSARGASGSIYNEQFF. The CDR3, as DNA: TGCAGTGCTAGAGGAGCTAGCGGGAGTATTTACAATGAGCAGTTCTTC.

The chain combines TRBV2 with TRBJ1-5; D may be TRBD1 (5 bases). The CDR3 has 13 residues. Germline V CDR1 and CDR2: SNHLY, FYNNEI. The germline V and J ends were trimmed by 7 bases and 1 base, with 8 bases remaining between them. The chain's CDR3 is CASKQGSNQPQHF. DNA for the CDR3: TGTGCCAGCAAGCAGGGAAGCAATCAGCCCCAGCATTTT.

The chain recombines TRBV7-9 with TRBJ1-6; 11 bases fit TRBD1. V shed 5 bases and J 3 bases; nucleotides not matched to a gene: 6. From germline, CDR1 is SEHNR and CDR2 FQNEAQ (reference sequence). The CDR3 totals 17 residues. The CDR3 nucleotides are TGTGCCAGCAGCCGTGGGACAGGGGGTTTCTATAATTCACCCCTCCACTTT. Protein sequence: CASSRGTGGFYNSPLHF.

This clonotype was detected many times. The V gene is TRBV6-5, the J gene TRBJ1-1, with D uncertain. V dropped 3 bases and J dropped 6 bases, with 11 bases sitting between them. The CDR3 is 13 amino acids. From germline, CDR1 is MNHEY and CDR2 SVGAGI. The DNA of the CDR3 is TGTGCCAGCAGTTATGACGGGTCATCTGAAGCTTTCTTT. It is translated as CASSYDGSSEAFF.

At least ten counts were recorded for this clonotype. The chain has TRBV20-1 and TRBJ1-1; D perhaps matches TRBD1 (5 bases). Germline loops: CDR1 DFQATT, CDR2 SNEGSKA (reference sequence). The V and J ends lost 3 bases and 1 base respectively, with 12 bases between them. CDR3 length: 14 amino acids. The CDR3 sequence: CSASWAGPNTEAFF. CDR3 sequence (DNA): TGCAGTGCTAGTTGGGCAGGGCCGAACACTGAAGCTTTCTTT.

The table lists this clonotype with many counts. This chain connects TRBV30 to TRBJ1-5; D unclear. Looked up from germline, CDR1 is GTSNPN and CDR2 is SVGIG (reference sequence). The CDR3 has 12 amino acids. V was clipped by 7 bases and J by 3 bases, with 10 bases between them. CDR3 in DNA: TGTGCCTTGGACCGAGACAATCAGCCCCAGCATTTT. Translated: CALDRDNQPQHF. Full variable domain (outside the CDR3, taken from reference TRBV30 and TRBJ1-5): SQTIHQWPATLVQPVGSPLSLECTVEGTSNPNLYWYRQAAGRGLQLLFYSVGIGQISSEVPQNLSASRPQDRQFILSSKKLLLSDSGFYLCALDRDNQPQHFGDGTRLSIL.